These 27 T cell receptor beta chains share one sample of origin, sequenced in a study of T cells after yellow fever vaccination (dated by TCRdb to about 2019). Library construction relied on 5' RACE. Instrument used: Illumina HiSeq 2500. In TCRdb, the public reads were trimmed at Q25 with fastp and aligned with MiXCR, with productive beta chains retained. Every distinct CDR3 protein forms one entry, paired with its most common genes and DNA. Here the sample has 500,000 to 700,000 distinct CDR3 sequences; roughly a fifth occur a single time. Jointly, the top ten make up roughly 13% of the sample. The sample's treatment or condition label, in plain terms: live attenuated yellow fever vaccine strain. This sample comprised PBMCs, obtained 15 days after the yellow fever booster vaccination. These receptors all stem from a young man who received the YFV17D yellow fever vaccine.

The table lists this clonotype with many counts. The rearrangement links TRBV12-3 or TRBV12-4 to TRBJ2-7; perhaps TRBD2 as D (5 bases). V was clipped by 6 bases and J by 3 bases, with 9 bases between them. This CDR3 is built from 12 residues. The chain's CDR3 is CASRRAFYEQYF. The CDR3, as DNA: TGTGCCAGCAGGCGGGCCTTCTACGAGCAGTACTTC.

V and J are TRBV11-2 and TRBJ2-1; TRBD2 agrees at 8 bases. In germline, CDR1 is SGHAT, CDR2 FQNNGV. V gave up 2 bases and J gave up 8 bases; unmatched junction bases: 14. This CDR3 has 17 residues. CDR3 protein: CASSLIPLAGSLHEQFF. The CDR3 nucleotides read TGTGCCAGCAGCTTAATCCCGCTAGCGGGCTCCCTGCATGAGCAGTTCTTC.

V gene TRBV7-2 combines with J gene TRBJ1-4; TRBD1 matches at 8 bases. Germline CDR1 SGHTA, CDR2 FQGNSA. The CDR3 totals 14 residues. Germline trimming cut 5 bases from V and 5 bases from J; bases unmatched to any gene: 4. As DNA, the CDR3 is TGTGCCAGCAGCCCAGGGGGCGCGAATGAAAAACTGTTTTTT. It codes for CASSPGGANEKLFF.

V gene TRBV14 combines with J gene TRBJ2-1; 7 nucleotides agree with TRBD1. Germline V lookup: CDR1 SGHDN, CDR2 FVKESK. The length of the CDR3 is 17 residues. Trimming cost V 4 bases and J 4 bases; bases outside gene matches: 13. The CDR3 DNA reads TGTGCCAGCAGCCGACACAGGGGAAGTGGGGCTTACAATGAGCAGTTCTTC. This codes for CASSRHRGSGAYNEQFF.

On this clonotype: A read error may explain this, as a much larger clone is one base away. This chain's CDR3 is CASSLEQGTDTQYF. DNA for the CDR3: TGCGCCAGCAGCTTGGAACAGGGCACAGATACGCAGTATTTT. The gene calls are TRBV5-1 and TRBJ2-3, with D perhaps matching TRBD1 (5 bases). Germline CDR1 and CDR2: SGHRS and YFSETQ. The V end lost 0 bases, the J end lost 1 base, and 6 bases lay between the germline ends. CDR3 length: 14 amino acids.

The chain links TRBV4-3 to TRBJ2-7; either TRBD1 or TRBD2 may supply D (5 bases each). The CDR3 extends over 14 amino acids. With 0 bases removed from V and 2 bases from J, the gap between germline ends came to 8 bases. In germline, CDR1 is LGHNA, CDR2 YSLEER. CDR3 loop: CASSQEQEAYEQYF. CDR3 coding DNA: TGCGCCAGCAGCCAAGAACAGGAGGCCTACGAGCAGTACTTC.

The chain joins TRBV5-1 to TRBJ2-7, with D unresolved. V gave up 0 bases and J gave up 4 bases, with 8 bases separating them. Germline V lookup: CDR1 SGHRS, CDR2 YFSETQ. This CDR3 is 13 amino acids long. The CDR3 sequence: CASSLDVEYEQYF. As DNA, the CDR3 is TGCGCCAGCAGCTTGGACGTGGAATACGAGCAGTACTTC.

This clonotype appeared a few times. CDR3 bases: TGCGCCAGCAGCTCGCAAGGACAGGGCTCCTACAATGAGCAGTTCTTC. Protein sequence: CASSSQGQGSYNEQFF. The chain links TRBV5-1 to TRBJ2-1, with TRBD1 identical over 8 bases. Trimming took 3 bases from V and 0 from J; bases not matched to a gene: 5. The germline V gene encodes CDR1 SGHRS and CDR2 YFSETQ. The CDR3 sequence is 16 residues long.

The gene calls are TRBV12-3 or TRBV12-4 and TRBJ1-3; no firm D call. The CDR3 is made up of 15 amino acids. The V end was cut by 5 bases, the J end by 0 bases, with 11 bases between. The CDR3 DNA follows: TGTGCCAGCAGTCCACCAAGTAGCTCTGGAAACACCATATATTTT. The encoded protein is CASSPPSSSGNTIYF.

This clonotype was detected a few times. The gene calls are TRBV10-3 and TRBJ1-2, with 7 positions matching TRBD1. J was trimmed by 6 bases and V by 6 bases; bases with no gene match: 1. The CDR3 consists of 11 residues. CDR1 and CDR2 from the germline V gene are ENHRY and SYGVKD. The CDR3 bases are TGTGCCATCAGCGACAGGGATGGCTACACCTTC. The encoded protein is CAISDRDGYTF.

V gene TRBV4-1 combines with J gene TRBJ2-1; D remains ambiguous. The V gene's germline CDR1 is MGHRA and CDR2 YSYEKL. This CDR3 is built from 12 residues. With 1 base removed from V and 10 bases from J, the gap between germline ends came to 8 bases. The DNA for the CDR3 is TGCGCCAGCAGCCAAGTCCGGTCCGAGCAGTTCTTC. The encoded protein is CASSQVRSEQFF.

This clonotype was recorded a few times. The V and J genes are TRBV24-1 and TRBJ2-7; D gene ambiguous. From germline, CDR1 is KGHDR and CDR2 SFDVKD. The CDR3 is made up of 10 amino acids. Trimming left V 12 bases short and J 2 bases short, with 7 bases between. The CDR3 is CAPRTYEQYF. Here the CDR3 DNA reads TGTGCCCCACGGACCTACGAGCAGTACTTC.

This clonotype was found a few times. The V and J genes are TRBV6-1 and TRBJ2-3; D may be TRBD1 (5 bases). The germline gives CDR1 MNHNS, CDR2 SASEGT. V lost 6 bases, J lost 1 base, and 14 bases lay in between. This CDR3 comprises 15 residues. CDR3 loop: CASSLRVTGTDTQYF. For the CDR3, the DNA is TGTGCCAGCAGCCTCAGGGTGACTGGCACAGATACGCAGTATTTT.

This clonotype has only a few counts. The chain combines TRBV4-3 with TRBJ2-2; D gene uncertain. Germline V lookup: CDR1 LGHNA, CDR2 YSLEER. This CDR3 is 18 amino acids long. Trimming cost V 0 bases and J 4 bases, with 18 bases left between them. CDR3 nucleotides: TGCGCCAGCAGCCAAGATCTGACAAGTCTTCGCGGCACCGGGGAGCTGTTTTTT. Amino acid sequence: CASSQDLTSLRGTGELFF.

This clonotype was seen once. The chain has TRBV5-1 and TRBJ2-7; no clear D gene. Germline lookup yields CDR1 SGHRS and CDR2 YFSETQ. The ends were cut back, 0 bases at V and 6 bases at J, with 16 bases in the middle. The CDR3 has 15 residues. DNA of the CDR3: TGCGCCAGCAGCTTGGCGTCGGTGACTCCCGGCGAGCAGTACTTC. Protein product: CASSLASVTPGEQYF.

This chain uses TRBV20-1 with TRBJ1-5; no firm D call. Trimming stripped 0 bases from V and 4 bases from J, with 7 bases between. The CDR3 runs 13 residues. Germline V lookup: CDR1 DFQATT, CDR2 SNEGSKA (reference sequence). The CDR3 nucleotides read TGCAGTGCTAGAGAGGTGGTTAATCAGCCCCAGCATTTT. Amino acids: CSAREVVNQPQHF.

The chain combines TRBV5-1 with TRBJ2-7; no clear D gene. Looked up from germline, CDR1 is SGHRS and CDR2 is YFSETQ. V lost 4 bases to trimming and J lost 2 bases, with 16 bases between them. The CDR3 loop spans 15 amino acids. The CDR3 region has the DNA TGCGCCAGCAGCCCTATTGACGGCGAGCCCTACGAGCAGTACTTC. Protein: CASSPIDGEPYEQYF.

This clonotype showed up just a few times. The rearrangement joins TRBV7-8 to TRBJ2-2, with 9 bases aligning to TRBD2. The germline CDR1 and CDR2 sequences are SGHVS and FQNEAQ. The J segment lost 5 bases and the V segment lost 5 bases, leaving 18 bases of the junction unmatched. This CDR3 contains 19 residues. The CDR3 loop is CASSLQGLALKPGTGELFF. The CDR3 DNA sequence: TGTGCCAGCAGCCTCCAAGGACTAGCGCTAAAGCCAGGGACCGGGGAGCTGTTTTTT.

J is TRBJ2-3 and V is TRBV29-1; 9 bases match TRBD2. Germline V gene lookup returns CDR1 SQVTM and CDR2 ANQGSEA. The CDR3 runs 15 residues. Trimming at V came to 4 bases and at J to 2 bases, leaving 7 bases not matched to a gene. The CDR3 region is CSVAGLAGPTDTQYF. CDR3 sequence (DNA): TGCAGCGTTGCTGGCCTAGCGGGACCCACAGATACGCAGTATTTT.

Only a few counts were recorded for this clonotype. J is TRBJ2-1 and V is TRBV7-9; 8 bases line up with TRBD2. The germline CDR1 and CDR2 sequences are SEHNR and FQNEAQ (reference sequence). The CDR3 sequence is 16 residues long. The J segment lost 5 bases and the V segment lost 3 bases, leaving 9 bases of the junction unmatched. CDR3 nucleotide sequence: TGTGCCAGCAGCTTGGGTTCGGCGGGAGGCCACAATGAGCAGTTCTTC. Translation: CASSLGSAGGHNEQFF. The whole variable domain, remainder taken from reference TRBV7-9 and TRBJ2-1, is DTGVSQNPRHKITKRGQNVTFRCDPISEHNRLYWYRQTLGQGPEFLTYFQNEAQLEKSRLLSDRFSAERPKGSFSTLEIQRTEQGDSAMYLCASSLGSAGGHNEQFFGPGTRLTVL.

The genes are TRBV29-1 and TRBJ2-5; 9 nucleotides align to TRBD1. In germline, CDR1 is SQVTM, CDR2 ANQGSEA. The CDR3 has 12 residues. J gave up 5 bases and V 5 bases, and 3 bases lay outside the gene matches. The CDR3 DNA reads TGCAGCGTTACAGGGGGCATGGAGACCCAGTACTTC. The encoded protein is CSVTGGMETQYF.

This chain joins TRBV27 and TRBJ2-5; D uncertain. The CDR3 length is 15 residues. Germline values: CDR1 MNHEY, CDR2 SMNVEV (reference sequence). Trimming removed 3 bases at V and 2 bases at J, with 13 bases between. This chain's CDR3 is CASSLAGNLQETQYF. The CDR3, as DNA: TGTGCCAGCAGTTTGGCAGGAAACCTTCAAGAGACCCAGTACTTC.

CDR3 in DNA: TGTGCCATCAGTGAGTCTGGAGGGACGCAAGAGACCCAGTACTTC. This codes for CAISESGGTQETQYF. The V gene is TRBV10-3, the J gene TRBJ2-5; D may be TRBD2 (6 bases). Trimming took 0 bases from V and 2 from J, leaving 10 bases between them. From germline, CDR1 is ENHRY and CDR2 SYGVKD. The CDR3 contains 15 residues.

In this sample, this clonotype turned up a few times. V usage is TRBV15 and J usage is TRBJ2-1; possible D gene TRBD2, 5 bases. The CDR3 loop spans 15 amino acids. V gave up 0 bases and J gave up 2 bases, with 8 bases separating them. CDR1 and CDR2 (germline): LNHNV, YYDKDF (reference sequence). The CDR3 sequence: CATSRDSGPYNEQFF. The CDR3 DNA sequence: TGTGCCACCAGCAGAGACAGCGGACCCTACAATGAGCAGTTCTTC.

This clonotype was found a few times. This sequence joins TRBV20-1 and TRBJ2-3; 14 bases align to TRBD2. This CDR3 has 16 amino acids. After removal of 0 bases from V and 6 bases from J, the junction contained 5 bases not matched to a gene. The germline V gene encodes CDR1 DFQATT and CDR2 SNEGSKA (reference sequence). The CDR3 protein is CSARDLGLAGVDTQYF. In DNA, the CDR3 is TGCAGTGCTAGAGATTTGGGACTAGCGGGAGTTGATACGCAGTATTTT.

Ten or more counts support this clonotype. The CDR3 loop is CATKMGAGPFGYTF. The CDR3 nucleotides are TGCGCCACCAAAATGGGGGCAGGGCCCTTTGGCTACACCTTC. This chain connects TRBV5-1 to TRBJ1-2, with D maybe TRBD1 (6 bases). The CDR3 covers 14 residues. Looked up from germline, CDR1 is SGHRS and CDR2 is YFSETQ. Trimming removed 9 bases at V and 7 bases at J, with 22 bases between.

This clonotype has only a few counts. The genes are TRBV20-1 and TRBJ2-7; 9 nucleotides align to TRBD2. Germline V gene lookup returns CDR1 DFQATT and CDR2 SNEGSKA (reference sequence). The CDR3 has 14 amino acids. The trim removed 6 bases at V and 5 bases at J, leaving 11 bases unmatched. The CDR3 DNA follows: TGCAGTGCCCGCCGGGGCGGGAGGGTCGACGAGCAGTACTTC. Its translation: CSARRGGRVDEQYF.